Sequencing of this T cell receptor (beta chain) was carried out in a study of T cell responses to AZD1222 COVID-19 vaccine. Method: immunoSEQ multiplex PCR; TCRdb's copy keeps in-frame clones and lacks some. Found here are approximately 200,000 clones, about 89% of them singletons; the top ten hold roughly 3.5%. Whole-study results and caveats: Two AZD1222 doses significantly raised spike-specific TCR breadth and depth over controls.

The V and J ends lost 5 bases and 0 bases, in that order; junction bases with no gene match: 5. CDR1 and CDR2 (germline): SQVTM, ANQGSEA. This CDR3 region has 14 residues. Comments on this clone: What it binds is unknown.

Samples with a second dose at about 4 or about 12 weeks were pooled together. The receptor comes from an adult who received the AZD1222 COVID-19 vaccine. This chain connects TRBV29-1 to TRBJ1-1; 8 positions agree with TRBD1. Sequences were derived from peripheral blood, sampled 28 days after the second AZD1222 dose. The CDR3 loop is CSVSRQGMNTEAFF. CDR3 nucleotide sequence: TGCAGCGTTTCCCGACAGGGGATGAACACTGAAGCTTTCTTT.